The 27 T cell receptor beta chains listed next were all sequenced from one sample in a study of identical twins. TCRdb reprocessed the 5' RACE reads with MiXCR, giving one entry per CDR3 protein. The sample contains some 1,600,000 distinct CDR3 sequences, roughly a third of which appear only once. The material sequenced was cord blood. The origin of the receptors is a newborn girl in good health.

DNA for the CDR3: TGTGCCACCAGTGATGGGAGAGCCTACGAGCAGTACTTC. It encodes CATSDGRAYEQYF. The chain recombines TRBV24-1 with TRBJ2-7; D might be TRBD2 (5 bases). The CDR3 has 13 amino acids. Deletions cut 3 bases from V and 2 bases from J, with 7 bases between. CDR1 and CDR2 (germline): KGHDR, SFDVKD.

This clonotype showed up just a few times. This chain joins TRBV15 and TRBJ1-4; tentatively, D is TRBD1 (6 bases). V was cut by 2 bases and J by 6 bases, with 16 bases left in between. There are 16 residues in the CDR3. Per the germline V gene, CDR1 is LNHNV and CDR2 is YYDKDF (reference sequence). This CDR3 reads CATSRITGFRYEKLFF. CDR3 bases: TGTGCCACCAGCAGAATCACAGGGTTCCGATATGAAAAACTGTTTTTT.

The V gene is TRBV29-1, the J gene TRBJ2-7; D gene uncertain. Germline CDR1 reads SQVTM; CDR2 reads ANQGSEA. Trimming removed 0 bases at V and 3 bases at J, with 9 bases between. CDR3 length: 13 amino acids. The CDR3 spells CSVEDGWCYEQYF. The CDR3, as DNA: TGCAGCGTTGAAGATGGCTGGTGCTACGAGCAGTACTTC.

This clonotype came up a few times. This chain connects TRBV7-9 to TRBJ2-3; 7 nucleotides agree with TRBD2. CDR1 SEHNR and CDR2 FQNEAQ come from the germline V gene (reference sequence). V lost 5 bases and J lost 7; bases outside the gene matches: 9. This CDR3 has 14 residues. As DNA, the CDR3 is TGTGCCAGCAGCCGGGGCTCAGCGGGGCATACGCAGTATTTT. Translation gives CASSRGSAGHTQYF.

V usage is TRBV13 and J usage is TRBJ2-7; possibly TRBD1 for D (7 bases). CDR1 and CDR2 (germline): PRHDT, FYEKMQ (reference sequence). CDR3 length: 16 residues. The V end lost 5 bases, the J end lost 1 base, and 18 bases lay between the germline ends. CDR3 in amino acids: CASSPLFRGRSYEQYF. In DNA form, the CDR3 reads TGTGCCAGCAGCCCTCTCTTCAGGGGGAGGTCCTACGAGCAGTACTTC.

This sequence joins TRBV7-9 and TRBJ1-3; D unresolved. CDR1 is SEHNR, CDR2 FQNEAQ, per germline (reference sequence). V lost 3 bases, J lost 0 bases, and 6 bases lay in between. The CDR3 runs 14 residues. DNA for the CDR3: TGTGCCAGCAGCTTCTCCCTCTCTGGAAACACCATATATTTT. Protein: CASSFSLSGNTIYF.

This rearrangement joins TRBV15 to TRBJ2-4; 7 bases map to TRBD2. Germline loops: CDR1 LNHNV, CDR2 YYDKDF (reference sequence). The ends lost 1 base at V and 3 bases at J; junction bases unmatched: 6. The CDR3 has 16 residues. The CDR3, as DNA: TGTGCCACCAGCAGAGCGATAGCGGGCCTCAAAAACATTCAGTACTTC. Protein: CATSRAIAGLKNIQYF.

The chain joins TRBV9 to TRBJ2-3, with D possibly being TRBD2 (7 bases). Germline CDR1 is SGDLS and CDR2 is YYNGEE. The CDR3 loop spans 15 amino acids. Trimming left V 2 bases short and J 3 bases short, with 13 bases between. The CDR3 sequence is CASSVWGGLTDTQYF. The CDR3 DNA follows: TGTGCCAGCAGCGTCTGGGGGGGCCTGACAGATACGCAGTATTTT.

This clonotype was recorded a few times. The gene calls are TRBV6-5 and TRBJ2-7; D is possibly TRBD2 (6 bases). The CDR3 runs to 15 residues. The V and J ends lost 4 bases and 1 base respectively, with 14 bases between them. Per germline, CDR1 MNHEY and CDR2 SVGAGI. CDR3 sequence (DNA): TGTGCCAGCAGTTTTTACAGCGGGTTTTCCTACGAGCAGTACTTC. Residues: CASSFYSGFSYEQYF.

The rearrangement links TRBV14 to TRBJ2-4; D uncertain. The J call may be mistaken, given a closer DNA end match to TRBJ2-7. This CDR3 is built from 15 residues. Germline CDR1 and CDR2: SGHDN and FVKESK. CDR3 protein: CASSQARVATYEQYF. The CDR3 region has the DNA TGTGCCAGCAGCCAAGCCCGGGTGGCAACCTACGAGCAGTACTTC.

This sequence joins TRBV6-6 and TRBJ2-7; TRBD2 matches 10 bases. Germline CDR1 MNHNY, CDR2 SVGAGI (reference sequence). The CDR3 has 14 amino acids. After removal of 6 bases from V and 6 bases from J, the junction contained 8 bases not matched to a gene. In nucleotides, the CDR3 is TGTGCCAGCAGGGAGCGGGAGGGCCTCACCGAGCAGTACTTC. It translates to CASREREGLTEQYF.

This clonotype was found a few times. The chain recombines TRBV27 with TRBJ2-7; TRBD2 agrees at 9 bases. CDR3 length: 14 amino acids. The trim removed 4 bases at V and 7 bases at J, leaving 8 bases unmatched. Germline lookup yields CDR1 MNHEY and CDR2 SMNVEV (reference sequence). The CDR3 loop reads CASSWTSEFGEQYF. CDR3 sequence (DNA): TGTGCCAGCAGTTGGACTAGCGAGTTCGGAGAGCAGTACTTC.

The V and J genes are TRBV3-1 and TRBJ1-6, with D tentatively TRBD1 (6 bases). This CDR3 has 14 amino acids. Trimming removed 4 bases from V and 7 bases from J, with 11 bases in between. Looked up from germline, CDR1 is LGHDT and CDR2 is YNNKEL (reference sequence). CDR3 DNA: TGTGCCAGCAGCCCCTTACAGGGAAATTCACCCCTCCACTTT. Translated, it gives CASSPLQGNSPLHF.

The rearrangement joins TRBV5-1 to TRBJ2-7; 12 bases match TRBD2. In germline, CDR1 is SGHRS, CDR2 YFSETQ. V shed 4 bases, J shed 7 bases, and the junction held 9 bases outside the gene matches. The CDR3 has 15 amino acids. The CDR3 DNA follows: TGCGCCAGCAGCACCGGACTAGCGGGGCTTCGGGAGCAGTACTTC. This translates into CASSTGLAGLREQYF.

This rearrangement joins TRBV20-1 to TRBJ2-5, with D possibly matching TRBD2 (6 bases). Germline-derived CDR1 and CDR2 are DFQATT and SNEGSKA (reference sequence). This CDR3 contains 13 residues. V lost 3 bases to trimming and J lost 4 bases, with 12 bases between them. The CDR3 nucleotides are TGCAGTGCTAGCCACGGAGCGGGAGAGACCCAGTACTTC. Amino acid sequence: CSASHGAGETQYF.

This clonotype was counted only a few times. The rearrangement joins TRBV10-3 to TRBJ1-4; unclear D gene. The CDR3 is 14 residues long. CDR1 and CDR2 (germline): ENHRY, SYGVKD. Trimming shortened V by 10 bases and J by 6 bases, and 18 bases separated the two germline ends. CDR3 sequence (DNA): TGTGCCACATCCGATGGAGGGCCCTATGAAAAACTGTTTTTT. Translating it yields CATSDGGPYEKLFF.

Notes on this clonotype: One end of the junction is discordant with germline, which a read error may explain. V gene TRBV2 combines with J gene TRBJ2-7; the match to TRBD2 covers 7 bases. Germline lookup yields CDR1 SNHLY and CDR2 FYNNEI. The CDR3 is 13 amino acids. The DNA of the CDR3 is TGTGTCAGCATGGGAGGGTTACCCCACGAGCAGTACTTC. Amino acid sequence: CVSMGGLPHEQYF.

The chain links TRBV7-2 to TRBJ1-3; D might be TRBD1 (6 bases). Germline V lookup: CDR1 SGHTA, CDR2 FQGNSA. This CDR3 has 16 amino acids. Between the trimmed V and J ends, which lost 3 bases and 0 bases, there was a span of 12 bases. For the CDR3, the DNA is TGTGCCAGCAGCTTGGGCGGGACATTCTCTGGAAACACCATATATTTT. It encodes CASSLGGTFSGNTIYF.

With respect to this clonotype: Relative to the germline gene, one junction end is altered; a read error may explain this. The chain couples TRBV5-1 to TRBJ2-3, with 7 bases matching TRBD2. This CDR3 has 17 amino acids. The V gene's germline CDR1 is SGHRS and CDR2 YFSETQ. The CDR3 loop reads CASSLFPGLGNTDAQYF. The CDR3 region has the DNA TGCGCCAGCAGCTTGTTCCCCGGACTAGGAAACACAGATGCGCAGTATTTT.

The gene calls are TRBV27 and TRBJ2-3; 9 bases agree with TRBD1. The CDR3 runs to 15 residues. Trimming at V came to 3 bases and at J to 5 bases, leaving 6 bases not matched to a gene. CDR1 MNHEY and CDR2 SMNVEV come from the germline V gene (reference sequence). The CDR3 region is CASSLRDRVRDTQYF. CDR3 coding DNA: TGTGCCAGCAGTTTGAGGGACAGGGTGCGAGATACGCAGTATTTT.

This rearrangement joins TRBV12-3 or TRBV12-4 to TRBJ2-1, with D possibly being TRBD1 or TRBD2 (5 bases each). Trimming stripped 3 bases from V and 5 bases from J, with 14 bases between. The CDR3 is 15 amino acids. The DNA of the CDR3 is TGTGCCAGCAGTTTTTGGGGGAGCGGCGACAATGAGCAGTTCTTC. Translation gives CASSFWGSGDNEQFF.

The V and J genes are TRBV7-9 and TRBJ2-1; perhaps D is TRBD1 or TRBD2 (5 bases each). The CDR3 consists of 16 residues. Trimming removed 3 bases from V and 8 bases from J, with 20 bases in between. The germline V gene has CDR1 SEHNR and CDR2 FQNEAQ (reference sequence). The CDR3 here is CASSFRRDARVDEQFF. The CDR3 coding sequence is TGTGCCAGCAGCTTTCGCCGGGACGCCCGAGTCGATGAGCAGTTCTTC.

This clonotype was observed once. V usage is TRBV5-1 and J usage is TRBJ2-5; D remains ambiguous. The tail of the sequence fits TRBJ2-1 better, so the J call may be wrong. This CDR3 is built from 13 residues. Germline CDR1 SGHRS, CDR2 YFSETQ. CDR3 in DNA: TGCGCCAGCAGCTTGGCCCACCAAGAGACCCAGTTCTTC. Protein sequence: CASSLAHQETQFF.

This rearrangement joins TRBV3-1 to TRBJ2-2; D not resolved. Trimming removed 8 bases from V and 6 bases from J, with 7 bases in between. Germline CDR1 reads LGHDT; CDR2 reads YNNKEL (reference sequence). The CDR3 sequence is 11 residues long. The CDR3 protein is CASGYAGELFF. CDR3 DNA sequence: TGTGCCAGCGGGTACGCCGGGGAGCTGTTTTTT.

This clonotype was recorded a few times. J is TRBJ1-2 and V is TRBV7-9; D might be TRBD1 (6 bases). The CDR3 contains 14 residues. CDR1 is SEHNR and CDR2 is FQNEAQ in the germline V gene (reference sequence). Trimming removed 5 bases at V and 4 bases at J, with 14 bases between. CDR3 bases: TGTGCCAGCAGCGGCGTAGAGGGGGGCTATGGCTACACCTTC. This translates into CASSGVEGGYGYTF.

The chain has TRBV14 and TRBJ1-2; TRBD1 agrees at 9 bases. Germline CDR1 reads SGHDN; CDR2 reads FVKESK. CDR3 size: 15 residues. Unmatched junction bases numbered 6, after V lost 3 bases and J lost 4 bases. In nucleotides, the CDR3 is TGTGCCAGCAGCCATGGGACAGGGAACTCCTATGGCTACACCTTC. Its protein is CASSHGTGNSYGYTF.

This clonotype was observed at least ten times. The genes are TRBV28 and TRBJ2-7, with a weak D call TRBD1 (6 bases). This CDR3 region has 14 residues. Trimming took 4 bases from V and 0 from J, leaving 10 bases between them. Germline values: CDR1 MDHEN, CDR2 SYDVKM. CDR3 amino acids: CASSSGQTSYEQYF. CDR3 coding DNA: TGTGCCAGCAGTTCCGGACAGACCTCCTACGAGCAGTACTTC.